The rows below give T cell receptor beta chains drawn from one sample of a study of Ad26.COV2.S vaccination and SARS-CoV-2 variants. Repertoires were generated with immunoSEQ multiplex PCR, while TCRdb's copy carries only in-frame clones and drops some. The sample lists 300,000 to 350,000 clones, 85% to 90% occurring once. This material consisted of peripheral blood, taken in a trial of Ad26.COV2.S vaccine versus placebo. The receptors were gathered from a person aged 18-65 years who received the Ad26.COV2.S COVID-19 vaccine or a placebo. Each CDR3 is given with its conserved first and last residue. D genes are given only for firm matches. Size is omitted from some rows. Given values are once, few, many or a class for expanded clones.

clone_size: NA
v_call: TRBV5-1
j_call: TRBJ2-3
d_call: NA
cdr3_nt: TGCGCCAGCAGCCCAAGGGGGGTCACAGATACGCAGTATTTT
cdr3_aa: CASSPRGVTDTQYF

clone_size: NA
v_call: TRBV2
j_call: TRBJ2-7
d_call: TRBD2
cdr3_nt: TGTGCCAGCAGTGGACTAGCGGGGTGGACTGAGCAGTACTTC
cdr3_aa: CASSGLAGWTEQYF

clone_size: NA
v_call: TRBV14
j_call: TRBJ2-5
d_call: NA
cdr3_nt: TGTGCCAGCAGCCATGAGGTGAGGACACAGGCATTGGAGACCCAGTACTTC
cdr3_aa: CASSHEVRTQALETQYF

clone_size: NA
v_call: TRBV15
j_call: TRBJ1-3
d_call: NA
cdr3_nt: TGTGCCACCAGCGGAATGGTACGGGACACCATATATTTT
cdr3_aa: CATSGMVRDTIYF

clone_size: NA
v_call: TRBV6-5
j_call: TRBJ1-1
d_call: NA
cdr3_nt: TGTGCCAGCAGTTACTCGAATGGGCCGGTGAACACTGAAGCTTTCTTT
cdr3_aa: CASSYSNGPVNTEAFF

clone_size: NA
v_call: TRBV5-1
j_call: TRBJ2-7
d_call: TRBD2
cdr3_nt: TGCGCCAGCAGCTACCTAGGACTAGCTTACGAGCAGTACTTC
cdr3_aa: CASSYLGLAYEQYF

clone_size: NA
v_call: TRBV2
j_call: TRBJ1-5
d_call: TRBD1
cdr3_nt: TGTGCCAGCAGTGGAGCGGCAGGGGGCAGGAATCAGCCCCAGCATTTT
cdr3_aa: CASSGAAGGRNQPQHF

clone_size: NA
v_call: TRBV7-9
j_call: TRBJ2-7
d_call: NA
cdr3_nt: TGTGCCAGCAGCTTATCCGTCTACGAGCAGTACTTC
cdr3_aa: CASSLSVYEQYF

clone_size: NA
v_call: TRBV5-4
j_call: TRBJ2-3
d_call: NA
cdr3_nt: TGTGCCAGCAGCTTGGTGGCAGATACGCAGTATTTT
cdr3_aa: CASSLVADTQYF

clone_size: few
v_call: TRBV10-1
j_call: TRBJ2-6
d_call: NA
cdr3_nt: TGCGCCAGCAGAACAGGGAATGGGGCCAACGTCCTGACTTTC
cdr3_aa: CASRTGNGANVLTF

clone_size: NA
v_call: TRBV3-1/TRBV3-2
j_call: TRBJ1-1
d_call: NA
cdr3_nt: TGTGCCAGCCGAGACGTGGGGAACACTGAAGCTTTCTTT
cdr3_aa: CASRDVGNTEAFF

clone_size: NA
v_call: TRBV7-9
j_call: TRBJ1-2
d_call: NA
cdr3_nt: TGTGCCAGCAGCTTATCCGACAGCTACTATGGCTACACCTTC
cdr3_aa: CASSLSDSYYGYTF

clone_size: NA
v_call: TRBV3-1/TRBV3-2
j_call: TRBJ1-5
d_call: NA
cdr3_nt: TGTGCCAGCAGCCAAGGACGGGGTGTCTATCAGCCCCAGCATTTT
cdr3_aa: CASSQGRGVYQPQHF

clone_size: once
v_call: TRBV9
j_call: TRBJ1-1
d_call: NA
cdr3_nt: TGTGCCAGCAGCGTGGGGGGAGAGAACACTGAAGCTTTCTTT
cdr3_aa: CASSVGGENTEAFF

clone_size: NA
v_call: TRBV9
j_call: TRBJ2-3
d_call: TRBD1
cdr3_nt: TGTGCCAGCAGCGTAGCAGACAGGGGGGGTACAGATACGCAGTATTTT
cdr3_aa: CASSVADRGGTDTQYF

clone_size: NA
v_call: TRBV15
j_call: TRBJ1-4
d_call: NA
cdr3_nt: TGTGCCACCAGCAGAGTCGGTAGGGGATTCGGGGAAAAACTGTTTTTT
cdr3_aa: CATSRVGRGFGEKLFF

clone_size: NA
v_call: TRBV27
j_call: TRBJ2-3
d_call: NA
cdr3_nt: TGTGCCAGCAGCCGCCCCGGGGCTAGCACAGATACGCAGTATTTT
cdr3_aa: CASSRPGASTDTQYF

clone_size: NA
v_call: TRBV28
j_call: TRBJ2-1
d_call: TRBD2
cdr3_nt: TGTGCCAGCAGCCAAGCGGGGGGGCCCTACAATGAGCAGTTCTTC
cdr3_aa: CASSQAGGPYNEQFF

clone_size: NA
v_call: TRBV12-3/TRBV12-4
j_call: TRBJ1-6
d_call: NA
cdr3_nt: TGTGCCAGCAGTCACAGGGAATTCACCCTCCACTTT
cdr3_aa: CASSHREFTLHF

clone_size: NA
v_call: TRBV5-1
j_call: TRBJ2-3
d_call: NA
cdr3_nt: TGCGCCAGCTCCGGGCAGTTACGCACAGATACGCAGTATTTT
cdr3_aa: CASSGQLRTDTQYF

clone_size: few
v_call: TRBV5-1
j_call: TRBJ2-3
d_call: TRBD2
cdr3_nt: TGCGCCAGCAGCTCTGCGACTAGCGGGGCCCCAGATACGCAGTATTTT
cdr3_aa: CASSSATSGAPDTQYF

clone_size: NA
v_call: TRBV18
j_call: TRBJ1-2
d_call: NA
cdr3_nt: TGTGCCAGCTCATCGGGACCGGTCTATGGCTACACCTTC
cdr3_aa: CASSSGPVYGYTF

clone_size: NA
v_call: TRBV27
j_call: TRBJ2-4
d_call: TRBD2
cdr3_nt: TGTGCCAGCAGTCCCTCGCGGGGGTGGGGCAAAAACATTCAGTACTTC
cdr3_aa: CASSPSRGWGKNIQYF

clone_size: NA
v_call: TRBV9
j_call: TRBJ1-1
d_call: NA
cdr3_nt: TGTGCCAGCAGCGTAGTTTCCGGGACCCCTGAAGCTTTCTTT
cdr3_aa: CASSVVSGTPEAFF

clone_size: once
v_call: TRBV6-2/TRBV6-3
j_call: TRBJ2-3
d_call: NA
cdr3_nt: TGTGCCAGCAGTTACGGTTTTGTGGATACGCAGTATTTT
cdr3_aa: CASSYGFVDTQYF

clone_size: NA
v_call: TRBV20-1
j_call: TRBJ2-7
d_call: NA
cdr3_nt: TGCAGTGCTAGTCACGCGTACGAGCAGTACTTC
cdr3_aa: CSASHAYEQYF

clone_size: NA
v_call: TRBV7-2
j_call: TRBJ1-1
d_call: TRBD1
cdr3_nt: TGTGCCAGCAGCCCCTGGGGAGGGGGCGAGTATATGAACACTGAAGCTTTCTTT
cdr3_aa: CASSPWGGGEYMNTEAFF

clone_size: NA
v_call: TRBV27
j_call: TRBJ1-2
d_call: TRBD1
cdr3_nt: TGTGCCAGCAGTTTTGGGACAGGAGGGTATGGCTACACCTTC
cdr3_aa: CASSFGTGGYGYTF

clone_size: NA
v_call: TRBV7-2
j_call: TRBJ2-7
d_call: TRBD2
cdr3_nt: TGTGCCAGCAGCTTAGGTGCGGGGGGGACGGGCAACGAGCAGTACTTC
cdr3_aa: CASSLGAGGTGNEQYF